The clone carrying this TCR beta chain has at least ten counts. Its target is unknown. Per the study methods: Junction-only sequences without quality scores came from ImmunoSEQ, so filtering differed. The repertoire was sequenced with immunoSEQ multiplex PCR; TCRdb's copy has only in-frame clones and lacks some. D and trimming come from the DNA, and the V and J calls and clone size come from that table. The data contain roughly 1,000,000 clones, about 84% of them singletons. Everyone who donated was a Caucasian adult who lived in Nashville, Tennessee. The record originates from a study of shared clonotypes between healthy human individuals. There are 15 residues in the CDR3. The germline V gene encodes CDR1 SGDLS and CDR2 YYNGEE. Losses at the gene ends were 2 bases for V and 8 bases for J; bases not matched to a gene: 9. The study's findings and limits: Generally, naive subsets (rather than memory subsets) showed larger estimated richness. Four donors held approximately 4.6% of naive CD4 clonotypes in common.

This TCR came from a man younger than 30 in good health. Some clones in this sample may be carry-over from other donors' samples. The sequencing input was memory CD4+ T cells from PBMCs. Subset reported: CD45RA-negative fraction. The chain has TRBV9 and TRBJ2-1; 8 bases agree with TRBD1. The CDR3 here is CASSVQGALGYEQFF. CDR3 sequence (DNA): TGTGCCAGCAGCGTCCAGGGGGCGCTTGGCTATGAGCAGTTCTTC.